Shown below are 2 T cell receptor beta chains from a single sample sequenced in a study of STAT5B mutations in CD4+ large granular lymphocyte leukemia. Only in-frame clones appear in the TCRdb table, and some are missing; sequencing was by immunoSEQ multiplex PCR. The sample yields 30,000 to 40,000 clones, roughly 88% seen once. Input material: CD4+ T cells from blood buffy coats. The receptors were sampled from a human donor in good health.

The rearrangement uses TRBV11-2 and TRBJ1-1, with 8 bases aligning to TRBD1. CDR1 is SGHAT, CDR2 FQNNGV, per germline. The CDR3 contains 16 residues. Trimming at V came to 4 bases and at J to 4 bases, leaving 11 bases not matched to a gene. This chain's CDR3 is CASSSLQGARGTEAFF. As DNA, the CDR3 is TGTGCCAGCAGCTCCCTCCAGGGGGCGAGGGGCACTGAAGCTTTCTTT.

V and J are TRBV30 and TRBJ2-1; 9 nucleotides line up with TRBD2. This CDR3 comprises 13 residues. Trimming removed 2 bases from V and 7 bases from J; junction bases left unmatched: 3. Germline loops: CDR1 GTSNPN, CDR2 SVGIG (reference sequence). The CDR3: CAWSRSGGNEQFF. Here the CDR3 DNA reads TGTGCCTGGAGTCGAAGCGGGGGGAATGAGCAGTTCTTC.